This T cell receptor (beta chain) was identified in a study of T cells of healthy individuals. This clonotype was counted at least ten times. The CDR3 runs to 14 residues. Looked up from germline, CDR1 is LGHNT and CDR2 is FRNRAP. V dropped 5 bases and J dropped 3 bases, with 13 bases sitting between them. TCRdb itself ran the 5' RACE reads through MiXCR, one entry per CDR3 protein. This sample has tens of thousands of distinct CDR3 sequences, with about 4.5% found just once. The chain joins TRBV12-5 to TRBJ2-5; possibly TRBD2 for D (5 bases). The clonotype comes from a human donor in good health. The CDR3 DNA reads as TGTGCTAGTGGTAACAGCCCGGAGGAAGAGACCCAGTACTTC. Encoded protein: CASGNSPEEETQYF.